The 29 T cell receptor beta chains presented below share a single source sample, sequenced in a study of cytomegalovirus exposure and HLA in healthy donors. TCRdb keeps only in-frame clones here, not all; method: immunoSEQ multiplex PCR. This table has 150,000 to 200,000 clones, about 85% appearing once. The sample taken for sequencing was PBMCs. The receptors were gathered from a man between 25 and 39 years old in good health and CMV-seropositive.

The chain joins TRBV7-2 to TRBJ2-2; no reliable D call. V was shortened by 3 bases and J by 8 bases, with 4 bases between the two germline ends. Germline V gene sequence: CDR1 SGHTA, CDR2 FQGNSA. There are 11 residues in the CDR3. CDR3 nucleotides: TGTGCCAGCAGCTTCTTAGGGGAGCTGTTTTTT. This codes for CASSFLGELFF.

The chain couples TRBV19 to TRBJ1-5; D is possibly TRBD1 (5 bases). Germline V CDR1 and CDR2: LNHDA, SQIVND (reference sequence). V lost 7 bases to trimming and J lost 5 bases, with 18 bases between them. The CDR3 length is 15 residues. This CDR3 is CASTIGGGWDQPQHF. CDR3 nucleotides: TGTGCCAGTACCATTGGGGGGGGATGGGATCAGCCCCAGCATTTT.

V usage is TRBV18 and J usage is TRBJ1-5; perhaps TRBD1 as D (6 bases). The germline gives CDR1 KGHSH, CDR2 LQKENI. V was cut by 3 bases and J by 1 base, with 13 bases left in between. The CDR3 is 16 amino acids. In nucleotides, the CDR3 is TGTGCCAGCTCACCGGGGCACAGGGAGAGCAATCAGCCCCAGCATTTT. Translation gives CASSPGHRESNQPQHF.

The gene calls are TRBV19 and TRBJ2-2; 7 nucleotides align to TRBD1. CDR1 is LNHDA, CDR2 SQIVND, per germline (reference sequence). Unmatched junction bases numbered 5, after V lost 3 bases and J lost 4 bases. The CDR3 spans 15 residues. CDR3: CASSIRGQGTGELFF. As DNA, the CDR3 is TGTGCCAGTAGTATTAGGGGGCAGGGCACCGGGGAGCTGTTTTTT. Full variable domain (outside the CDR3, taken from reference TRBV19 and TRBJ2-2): DGGITQSPKYLFRKEGQNVTLSCEQNLNHDAMYWYRQDPGQGLRLIYYSQIVNDFQKGDIAEGYSVSREKKESFPLTVTSAQKNPTAFYLCASSIRGQGTGELFFGEGSRLTVL.

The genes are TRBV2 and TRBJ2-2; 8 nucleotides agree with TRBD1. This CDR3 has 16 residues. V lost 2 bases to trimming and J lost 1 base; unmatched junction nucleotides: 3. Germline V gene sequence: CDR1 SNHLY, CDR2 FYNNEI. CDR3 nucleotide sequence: TGTGCCAGCAGTGAATTTGGGACAGGGAACACCGGGGAGCTGTTTTTT. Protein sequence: CASSEFGTGNTGELFF.

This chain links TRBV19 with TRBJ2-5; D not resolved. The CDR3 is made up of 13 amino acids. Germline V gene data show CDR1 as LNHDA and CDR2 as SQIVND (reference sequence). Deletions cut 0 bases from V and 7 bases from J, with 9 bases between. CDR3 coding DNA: TGTGCCAGTAGTATAGATCTCGGCGGGACCCAGTACTTC. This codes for CASSIDLGGTQYF.

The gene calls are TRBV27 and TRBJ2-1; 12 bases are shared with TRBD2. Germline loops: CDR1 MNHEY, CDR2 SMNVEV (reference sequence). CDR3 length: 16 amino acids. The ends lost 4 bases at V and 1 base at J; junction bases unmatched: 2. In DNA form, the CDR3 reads TGTGCCAGCAGTTCGCTAGCGGGGGGGTCCTACAATGAGCAGTTCTTC. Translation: CASSSLAGGSYNEQFF.

The CDR3 loop reads CASTEDVTGELFF. DNA for the CDR3: TGTGCCAGCACCGAGGATGTCACCGGGGAGCTGTTTTTT. This sequence joins TRBV11-2 and TRBJ2-2; D is unclear. CDR3 length equals 13 residues. CDR1 and CDR2 (germline): SGHAT, FQNNGV. Trimming left V 7 bases short and J 4 bases short, with 10 bases between. The variable domain in full, completed from reference TRBV11-2 and TRBJ2-2, reads EAGVAQSPRYKIIEKRQSVAFWCNPISGHATLYWYQQILGQGPKLLIQFQNNGVVDDSQLPKDRFSAERLKGVDSTLKIQPAKLEDSAVYLCASTEDVTGELFFGEGSRLTVL.

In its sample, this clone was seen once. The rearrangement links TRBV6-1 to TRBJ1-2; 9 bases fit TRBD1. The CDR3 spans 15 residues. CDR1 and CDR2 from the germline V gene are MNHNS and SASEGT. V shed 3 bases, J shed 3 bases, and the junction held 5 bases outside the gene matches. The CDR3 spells CASSDTGTGYYGYTF. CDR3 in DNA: TGTGCCAGCAGTGACACCGGGACAGGGTACTATGGCTACACCTTC.

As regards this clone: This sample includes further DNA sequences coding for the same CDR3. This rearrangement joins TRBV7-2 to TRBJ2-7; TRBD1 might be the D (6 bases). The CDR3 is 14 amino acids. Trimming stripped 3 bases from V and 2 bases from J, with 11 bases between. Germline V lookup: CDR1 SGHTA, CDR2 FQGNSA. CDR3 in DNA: TGTGCCAGCAGCTTGGCGGCAGGGGCCTACGAGCAGTACTTC. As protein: CASSLAAGAYEQYF.

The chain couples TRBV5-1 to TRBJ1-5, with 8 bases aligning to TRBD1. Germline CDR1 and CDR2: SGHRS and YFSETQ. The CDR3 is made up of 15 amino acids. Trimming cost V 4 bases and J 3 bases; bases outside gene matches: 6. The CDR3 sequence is CASSVGQANNQPQHF. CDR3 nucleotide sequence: TGCGCCAGCAGCGTGGGACAGGCCAACAATCAGCCCCAGCATTTT.

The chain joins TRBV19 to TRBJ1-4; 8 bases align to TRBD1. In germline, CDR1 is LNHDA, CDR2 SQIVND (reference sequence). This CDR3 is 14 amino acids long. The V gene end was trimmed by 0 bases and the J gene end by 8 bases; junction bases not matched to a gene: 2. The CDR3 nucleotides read TGTGCCAGTAGTATAGAGGCAGGGGGCGAAAAACTGTTTTTT. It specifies CASSIEAGGEKLFF.

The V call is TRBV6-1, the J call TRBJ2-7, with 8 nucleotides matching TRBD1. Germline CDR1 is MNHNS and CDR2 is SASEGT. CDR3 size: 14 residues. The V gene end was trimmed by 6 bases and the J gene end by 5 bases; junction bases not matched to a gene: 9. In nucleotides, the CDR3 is TGTGCCAGCAGGGGGACAGGTCGCATCCACGAGCAGTACTTC. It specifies CASRGTGRIHEQYF.

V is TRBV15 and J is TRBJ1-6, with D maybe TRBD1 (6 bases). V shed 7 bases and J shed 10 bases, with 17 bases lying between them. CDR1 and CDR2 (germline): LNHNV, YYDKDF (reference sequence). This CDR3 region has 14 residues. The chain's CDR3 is CATTQQGSRSPLHF. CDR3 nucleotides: TGTGCCACCACACAGCAGGGGTCGCGGTCACCCCTCCACTTT.

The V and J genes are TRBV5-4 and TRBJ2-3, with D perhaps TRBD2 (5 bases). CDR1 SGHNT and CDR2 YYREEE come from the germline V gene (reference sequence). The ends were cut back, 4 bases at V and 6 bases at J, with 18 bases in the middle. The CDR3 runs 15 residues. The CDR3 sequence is CASSMPGSRSDTQYF. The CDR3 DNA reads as TGTGCCAGCAGCATGCCGGGAAGCCGTTCGGATACGCAGTATTTT. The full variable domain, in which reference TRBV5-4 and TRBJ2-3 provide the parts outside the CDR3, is ETGVTQSPTHLIKTRGQQVTLRCSSQSGHNTVSWYQQALGQGPQFIFQYYREEENGRGNFPPRFSGLQFPNYSSELNVNALELDDSALYLCASSMPGSRSDTQYFGPGTRLTVL.

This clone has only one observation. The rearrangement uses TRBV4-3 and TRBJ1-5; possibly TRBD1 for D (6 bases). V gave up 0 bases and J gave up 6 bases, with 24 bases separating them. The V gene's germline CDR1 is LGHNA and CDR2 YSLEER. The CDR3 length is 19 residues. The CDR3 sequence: CASSQDRDVTGWGGQPQHF. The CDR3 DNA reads TGCGCCAGCAGCCAAGATCGGGACGTAACAGGGTGGGGCGGTCAGCCCCAGCATTTT.

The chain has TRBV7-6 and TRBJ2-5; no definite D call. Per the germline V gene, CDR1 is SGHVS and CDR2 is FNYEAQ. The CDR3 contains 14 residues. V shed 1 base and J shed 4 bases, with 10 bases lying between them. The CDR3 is CASSLGAAIETQYF. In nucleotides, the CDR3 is TGTGCCAGCAGCTTAGGGGCAGCCATAGAGACCCAGTACTTC.

DNA for the CDR3: TGTGCCATCAGTGAGTCGAAGGGGCTGTATAGCAATCAGCCCCAGCATTTT. It yields the protein CAISESKGLYSNQPQHF. The chain recombines TRBV10-3 with TRBJ1-5, with D tentatively TRBD1 (5 bases). With 0 bases removed from V and 0 bases from J, the gap between germline ends came to 12 bases. Per the germline V gene, CDR1 is ENHRY and CDR2 is SYGVKD. CDR3 size: 17 residues.

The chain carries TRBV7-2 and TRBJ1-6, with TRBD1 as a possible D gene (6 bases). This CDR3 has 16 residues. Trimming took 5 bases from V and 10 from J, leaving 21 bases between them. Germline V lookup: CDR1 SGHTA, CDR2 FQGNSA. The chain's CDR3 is CASSQTPDRPRSPLHF. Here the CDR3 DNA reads TGTGCCAGCAGCCAGACCCCCGACAGGCCCAGGTCACCCCTCCACTTT.

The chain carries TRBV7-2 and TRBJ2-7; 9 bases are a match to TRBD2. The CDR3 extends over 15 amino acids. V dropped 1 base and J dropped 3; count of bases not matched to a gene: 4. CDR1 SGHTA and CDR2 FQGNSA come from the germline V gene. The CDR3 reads CASSLVGLAHYEQYF. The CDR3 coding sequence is TGTGCCAGCAGCTTAGTGGGACTAGCTCACTACGAGCAGTACTTC. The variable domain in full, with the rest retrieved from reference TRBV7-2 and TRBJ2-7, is GAGVSQSPSNKVTEKGKDVELRCDPISGHTALYWYRQSLGQGLEFLIYFQGNSAPDKSGLPSDRFSAERTGGSVSTLTIQRTQQEDSAVYLCASSLVGLAHYEQYFGPGTRLTVT.

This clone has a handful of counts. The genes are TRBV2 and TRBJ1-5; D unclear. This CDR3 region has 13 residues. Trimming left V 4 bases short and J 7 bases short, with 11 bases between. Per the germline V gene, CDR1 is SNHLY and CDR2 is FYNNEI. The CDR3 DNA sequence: TGTGCCAGCAGTGCGCAGAGGGTACAGCCCCAGCATTTT. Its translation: CASSAQRVQPQHF. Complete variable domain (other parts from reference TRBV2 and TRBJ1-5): EPEVTQTPSHQVTQMGQEVILRCVPISNHLYFYWYRQILGQKVEFLVSFYNNEISEKSEIFDDQFSVERPDGSNFTLKIRSTKLEDSAMYFCASSAQRVQPQHFGDGTRLSIL.

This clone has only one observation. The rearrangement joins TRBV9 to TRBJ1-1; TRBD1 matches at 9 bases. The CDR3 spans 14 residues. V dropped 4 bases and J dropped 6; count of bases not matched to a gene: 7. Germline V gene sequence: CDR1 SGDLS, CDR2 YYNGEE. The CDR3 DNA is TGTGCCAGCAGCCGTGGACAGGGGATCCCTGAAGCTTTCTTT. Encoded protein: CASSRGQGIPEAFF.

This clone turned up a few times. The CDR3 sequence: CASSLQGLTSEAFF. The CDR3 DNA reads TGCGCCAGCAGCTTGCAGGGGTTGACATCTGAAGCTTTCTTT. The chain carries TRBV5-1 and TRBJ1-1; perhaps TRBD1 as D (6 bases). V lost 1 base and J lost 6, with 13 bases in between. Germline-derived CDR1 and CDR2 are SGHRS and YFSETQ. This CDR3 is 14 amino acids long.

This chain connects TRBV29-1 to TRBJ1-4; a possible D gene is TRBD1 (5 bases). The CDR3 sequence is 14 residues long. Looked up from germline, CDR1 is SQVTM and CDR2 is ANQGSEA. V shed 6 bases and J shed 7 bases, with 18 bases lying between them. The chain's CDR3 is CSVNGPSGREKLFF. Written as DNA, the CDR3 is TGCAGCGTCAACGGGCCCTCAGGGCGTGAAAAACTGTTTTTT. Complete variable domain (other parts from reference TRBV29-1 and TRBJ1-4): SAVISQKPSRDICQRGTSLTIQCQVDSQVTMMFWYRQQPGQSLTLIATANQGSEATYESGFVIDKFPISRPNLTFSTLTVSNMSPEDSSIYLCSVNGPSGREKLFFGSGTQLSVL.

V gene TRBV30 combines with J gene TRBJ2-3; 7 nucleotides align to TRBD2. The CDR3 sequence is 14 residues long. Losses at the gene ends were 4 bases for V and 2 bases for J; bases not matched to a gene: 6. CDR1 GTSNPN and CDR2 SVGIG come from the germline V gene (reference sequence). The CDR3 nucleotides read TGTGCCTGGAACGGAGCGGGGAACACAGATACGCAGTATTTT. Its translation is CAWNGAGNTDTQYF. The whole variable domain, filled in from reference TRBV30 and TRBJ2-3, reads SQTIHQWPATLVQPVGSPLSLECTVEGTSNPNLYWYRQAAGRGLQLLFYSVGIGQISSEVPQNLSASRPQDRQFILSSKKLLLSDSGFYLCAWNGAGNTDTQYFGPGTRLTVL.

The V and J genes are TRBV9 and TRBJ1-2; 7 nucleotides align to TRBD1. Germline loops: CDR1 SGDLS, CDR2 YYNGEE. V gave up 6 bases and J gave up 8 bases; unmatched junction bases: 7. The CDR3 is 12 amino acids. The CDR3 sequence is CASITGDSGYTF. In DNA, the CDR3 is TGTGCCAGCATCACAGGGGATAGCGGCTACACCTTC. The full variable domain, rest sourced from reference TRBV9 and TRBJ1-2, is DSGVTQTPKHLITATGQRVTLRCSPRSGDLSVYWYQQSLDQGLQFLIQYYNGEERAKGNILERFSAQQFPDLHSELNLSSLELGDSALYFCASITGDSGYTFGSGTRLTVV.

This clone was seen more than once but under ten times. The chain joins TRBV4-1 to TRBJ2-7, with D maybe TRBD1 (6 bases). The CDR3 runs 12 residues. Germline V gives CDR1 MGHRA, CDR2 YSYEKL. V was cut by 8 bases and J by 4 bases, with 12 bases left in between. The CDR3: CASGHREYEQYF. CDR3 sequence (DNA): TGCGCCAGCGGACACAGGGAGTACGAGCAGTACTTC.

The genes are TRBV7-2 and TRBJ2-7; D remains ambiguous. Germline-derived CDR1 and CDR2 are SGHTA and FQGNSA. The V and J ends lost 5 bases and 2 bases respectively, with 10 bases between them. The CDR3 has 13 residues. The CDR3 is CASSLEHPYEQYF. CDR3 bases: TGTGCCAGCAGCCTAGAACACCCCTACGAGCAGTACTTC.

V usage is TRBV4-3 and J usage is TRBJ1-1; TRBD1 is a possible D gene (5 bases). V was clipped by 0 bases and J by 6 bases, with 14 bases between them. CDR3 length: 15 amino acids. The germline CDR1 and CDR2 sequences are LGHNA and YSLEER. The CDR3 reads CASSQEVGGRAEAFF. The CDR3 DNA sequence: TGCGCCAGCAGCCAAGAGGTTGGGGGGAGGGCTGAAGCTTTCTTT.